The 9 T cell receptor beta chains listed next were all sequenced from one sample in a study of T-cell memory formation after mild COVID-19. TCRdb used MiXCR to reprocess the 5' RACE reads, holding one entry per CDR3 protein. Of 250,000 or so distinct CDR3 sequences in the sample, approximately 18% are singletons; the top ten hold 20% to 25%. The sequenced material came from PBMCs or a T cell subset sorted from them (not recorded which). These receptors all stem from a man aged 18 to 29 who had mild COVID-19 (a few samples of this study predate the infection). Cell type and time point are not known.

This clonotype was counted at least ten times. The chain employs TRBV6-6 and TRBJ2-7; 7 bases line up with TRBD1. The CDR3 loop spans 11 amino acids. V trimming: 5 bases; J trimming: 7 bases; junction bases outside the gene matches: 2. In germline, CDR1 is MNHNY, CDR2 SVGAGI (reference sequence). As DNA, the CDR3 is TGTGCCAGCAGTCCGGACAGGGAGCAGTACTTC. Translated: CASSPDREQYF.

The chain links TRBV20-1 to TRBJ2-7, with TRBD1 matching 7 bases. Germline V lookup: CDR1 DFQATT, CDR2 SNEGSKA (reference sequence). The V segment lost 2 bases and the J segment 0 bases; nucleotides outside the gene matches: 4. The CDR3 sequence is 14 residues long. CDR3 in DNA: TGCAGTGCTAGAACCGGGACAGCCTCCTACGAGCAGTACTTC. Its translation: CSARTGTASYEQYF.

This clonotype has just a few counts. The rearrangement joins TRBV4-3 to TRBJ2-7, with TRBD2 identical over 7 bases. This CDR3 spans 16 amino acids. The J segment lost 2 bases and the V segment lost 1 base, leaving 8 bases of the junction unmatched. Germline CDR1 LGHNA, CDR2 YSLEER. The CDR3 sequence is CASSQVGGGPAYEQYF. DNA of the CDR3: TGCGCCAGCAGCCAAGTCGGCGGGGGACCGGCCTACGAGCAGTACTTC.

V gene TRBV5-6 combines with J gene TRBJ2-1; TRBD2 is a possible D gene (6 bases). CDR1 is SGHDT, CDR2 YYEEEE, per germline. The V gene lost 4 bases and the J gene lost 8 bases, with 19 bases spanning the gap. This CDR3 has 15 residues. DNA of the CDR3: TGTGCCAGCAGCCCATGGATGACTAGTAGAGATGAGCAGTTCTTC. This translates into CASSPWMTSRDEQFF.

V gene TRBV7-2 combines with J gene TRBJ2-1, with TRBD2 as a possible D gene (6 bases). This CDR3 has 13 amino acids. The V end lost 5 bases, the J end lost 7 bases, and 12 bases lay between the germline ends. Germline CDR1 reads SGHTA; CDR2 reads FQGNSA. CDR3 protein: CASSRSGRNEQFF. CDR3 sequence (DNA): TGTGCCAGCAGCCGAAGCGGGCGTAATGAGCAGTTCTTC.

The chain joins TRBV18 to TRBJ1-6; D remains ambiguous. The CDR3 runs 16 residues. Germline V CDR1 and CDR2: KGHSH, LQKENI. V was pared by 3 bases and J by 4 bases, with 13 bases between. As DNA, the CDR3 is TGTGCCAGCTCACCCACGCAAGGAGGGTATAATTCACCCCTCCACTTT. Its protein product is CASSPTQGGYNSPLHF.

The chain combines TRBV5-6 with TRBJ2-7; D may be TRBD1 or TRBD2 (5 bases each). Germline V gives CDR1 SGHDT, CDR2 YYEEEE. The CDR3 runs 14 residues. V lost 3 bases, J lost 9 bases, and 19 bases lay in between. The CDR3 DNA reads TGTGCCAGCAGCTCCGGGACGGCTACCTTCGGGCAGTACGTC. Amino acids: CASSSGTATFGQYV.

There are a few counts of this clonotype. The CDR3 sequence is CASSPLAGTWETQYF. The CDR3 nucleotides are TGTGCCAGCAGCCCACTTGCCGGGACATGGGAGACCCAGTACTTC. J is TRBJ2-5 and V is TRBV14; possibly TRBD1 for D (6 bases). V was pared by 4 bases and J by 5 bases, with 17 bases between. Germline loops: CDR1 SGHDN, CDR2 FVKESK. The CDR3 consists of 15 residues.

This clonotype showed up just a few times. This rearrangement joins TRBV7-9 to TRBJ2-3; D not resolved. CDR1 is SEHNR and CDR2 is FQNEAQ in the germline V gene (reference sequence). V dropped 5 bases and J dropped 4 bases, with 13 bases sitting between them. The CDR3 length is 14 residues. For the CDR3, the DNA is TGTGCCAGCAGCCCGGAACGGTCCGCAGATACGCAGTATTTT. Encoded protein: CASSPERSADTQYF.